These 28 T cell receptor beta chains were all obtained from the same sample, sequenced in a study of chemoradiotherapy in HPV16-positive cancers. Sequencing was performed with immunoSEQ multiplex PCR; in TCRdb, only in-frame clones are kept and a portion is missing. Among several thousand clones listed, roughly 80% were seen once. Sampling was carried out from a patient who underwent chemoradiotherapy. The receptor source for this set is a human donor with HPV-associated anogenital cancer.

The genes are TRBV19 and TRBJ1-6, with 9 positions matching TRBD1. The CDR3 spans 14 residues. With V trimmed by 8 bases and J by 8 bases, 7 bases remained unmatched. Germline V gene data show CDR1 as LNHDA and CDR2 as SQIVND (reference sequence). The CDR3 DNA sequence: TGTGCCAGTCAGCCGGGACAGGGATATTCACCCCTCCACTTT. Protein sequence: CASQPGQGYSPLHF.

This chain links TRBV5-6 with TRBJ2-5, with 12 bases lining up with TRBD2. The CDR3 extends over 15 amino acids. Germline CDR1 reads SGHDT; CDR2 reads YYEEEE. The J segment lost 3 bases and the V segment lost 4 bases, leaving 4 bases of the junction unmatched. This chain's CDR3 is CASSRRTSGEETQYF. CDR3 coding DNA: TGTGCCAGCAGCCGCAGGACTAGCGGGGAAGAGACCCAGTACTTC. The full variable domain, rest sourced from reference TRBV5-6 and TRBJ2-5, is DAGVTQSPTHLIKTRGQQVTLRCSPKSGHDTVSWYQQALGQGPQFIFQYYEEEERQRGNFPDRFSGHQFPNYSSELNVNALLLGDSALYLCASSRRTSGEETQYFGPGTRLLVL.

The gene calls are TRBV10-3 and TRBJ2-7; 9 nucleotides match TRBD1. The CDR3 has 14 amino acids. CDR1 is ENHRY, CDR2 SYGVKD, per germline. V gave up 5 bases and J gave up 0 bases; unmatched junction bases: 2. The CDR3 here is CAISWTGDSYEQYF. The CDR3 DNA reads TGTGCCATCAGTTGGACAGGGGACTCCTACGAGCAGTACTTC.

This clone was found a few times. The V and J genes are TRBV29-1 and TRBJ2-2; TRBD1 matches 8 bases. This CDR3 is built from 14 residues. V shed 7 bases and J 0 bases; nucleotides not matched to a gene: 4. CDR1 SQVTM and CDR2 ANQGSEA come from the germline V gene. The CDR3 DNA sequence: TGCAGCGCTGGACAGGGCGCGAACACCGGGGAGCTGTTTTTT. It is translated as CSAGQGANTGELFF.

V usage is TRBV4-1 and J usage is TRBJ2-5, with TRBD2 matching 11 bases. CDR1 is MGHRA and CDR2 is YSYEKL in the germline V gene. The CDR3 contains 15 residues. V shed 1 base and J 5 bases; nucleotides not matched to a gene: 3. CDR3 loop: CASSQVAGGVETQYF. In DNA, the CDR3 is TGCGCCAGCAGCCAAGTAGCGGGGGGGGTTGAGACCCAGTACTTC.

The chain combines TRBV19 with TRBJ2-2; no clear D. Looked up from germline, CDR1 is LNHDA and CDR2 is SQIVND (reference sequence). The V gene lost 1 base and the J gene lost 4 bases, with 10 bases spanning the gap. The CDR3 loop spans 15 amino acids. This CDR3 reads CASSIVSRRTGELFF. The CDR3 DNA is TGTGCCAGTAGTATAGTTAGCCGCCGCACCGGGGAGCTGTTTTTT.

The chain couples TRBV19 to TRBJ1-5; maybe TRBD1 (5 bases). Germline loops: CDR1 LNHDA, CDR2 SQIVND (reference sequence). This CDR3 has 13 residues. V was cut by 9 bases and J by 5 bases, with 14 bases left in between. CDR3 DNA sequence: TGTGCCAGCAGAGAGGGGAGCTATCAGCCCCAGCATTTT. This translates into CASREGSYQPQHF.

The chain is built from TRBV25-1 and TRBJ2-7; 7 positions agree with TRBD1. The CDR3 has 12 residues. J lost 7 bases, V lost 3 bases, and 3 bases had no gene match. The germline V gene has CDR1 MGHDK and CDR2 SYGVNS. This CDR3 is CASSERTGEQYF. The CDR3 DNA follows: TGTGCCAGCAGTGAGCGGACAGGAGAGCAGTACTTC.

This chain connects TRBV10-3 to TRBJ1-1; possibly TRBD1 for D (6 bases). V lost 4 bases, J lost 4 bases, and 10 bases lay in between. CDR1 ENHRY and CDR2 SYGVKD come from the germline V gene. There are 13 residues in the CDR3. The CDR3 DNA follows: TGTGCCATCAGTGGAGGACAGCGCACTGAAGCTTTCTTT. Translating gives CAISGGQRTEAFF.

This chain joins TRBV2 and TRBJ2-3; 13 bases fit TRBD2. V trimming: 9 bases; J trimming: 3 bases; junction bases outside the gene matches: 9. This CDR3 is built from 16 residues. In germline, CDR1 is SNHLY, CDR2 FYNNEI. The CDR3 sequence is CASKLAGGVVTDTQYF. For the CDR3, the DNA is TGTGCCAGTAAACTAGCGGGGGGGGTAGTGACAGATACGCAGTATTTT.

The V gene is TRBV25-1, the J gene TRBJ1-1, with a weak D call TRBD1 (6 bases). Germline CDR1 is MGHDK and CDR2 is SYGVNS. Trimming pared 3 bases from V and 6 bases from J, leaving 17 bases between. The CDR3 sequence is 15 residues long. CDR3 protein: CASSDWRGPLPEAFF. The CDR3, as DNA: TGTGCCAGCAGTGATTGGCGGGGGCCCCTCCCTGAAGCTTTCTTT.

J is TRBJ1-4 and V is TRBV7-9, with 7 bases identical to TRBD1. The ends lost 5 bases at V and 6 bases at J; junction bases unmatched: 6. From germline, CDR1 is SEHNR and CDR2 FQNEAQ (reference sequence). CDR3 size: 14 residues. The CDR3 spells CASSLTGVDEKLFF. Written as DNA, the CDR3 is TGTGCCAGCAGCCTCACAGGGGTTGATGAAAAACTGTTTTTT.

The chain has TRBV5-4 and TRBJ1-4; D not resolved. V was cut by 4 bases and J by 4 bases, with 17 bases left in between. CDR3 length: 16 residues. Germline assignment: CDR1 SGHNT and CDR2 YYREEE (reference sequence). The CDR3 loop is CASSADPGPNNEKLFF. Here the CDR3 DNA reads TGTGCCAGCAGCGCGGATCCGGGCCCCAATAATGAAAAACTGTTTTTT.

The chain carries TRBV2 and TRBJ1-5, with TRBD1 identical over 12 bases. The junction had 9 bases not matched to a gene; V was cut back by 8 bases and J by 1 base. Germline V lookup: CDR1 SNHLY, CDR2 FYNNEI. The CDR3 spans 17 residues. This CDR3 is CASDGGTGGRSNQPQHF. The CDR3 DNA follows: TGTGCCAGCGATGGGGGGACAGGGGGCAGGAGCAATCAGCCCCAGCATTTT.

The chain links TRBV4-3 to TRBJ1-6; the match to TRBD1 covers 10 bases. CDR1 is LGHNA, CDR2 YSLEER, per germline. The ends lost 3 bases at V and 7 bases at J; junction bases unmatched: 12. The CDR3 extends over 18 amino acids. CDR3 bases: TGCGCCAGCAGCCAGTTTTCCCCGGGACAGGGGAGGAATTCACCCCTCCACTTT. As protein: CASSQFSPGQGRNSPLHF.

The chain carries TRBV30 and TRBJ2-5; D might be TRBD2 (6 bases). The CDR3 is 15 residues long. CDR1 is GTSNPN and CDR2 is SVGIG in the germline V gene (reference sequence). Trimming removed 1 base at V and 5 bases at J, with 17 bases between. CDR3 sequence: CAWSERGPGRETQYF. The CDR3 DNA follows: TGTGCCTGGAGTGAAAGGGGACCAGGGAGGGAGACCCAGTACTTC.

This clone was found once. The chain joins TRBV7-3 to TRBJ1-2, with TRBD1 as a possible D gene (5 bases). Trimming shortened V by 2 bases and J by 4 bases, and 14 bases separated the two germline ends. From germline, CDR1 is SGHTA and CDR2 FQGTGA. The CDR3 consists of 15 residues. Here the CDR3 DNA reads TGTGCCAGCAGCTTATCGGTCTCGGGGACCTATGGCTACACCTTC. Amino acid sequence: CASSLSVSGTYGYTF.

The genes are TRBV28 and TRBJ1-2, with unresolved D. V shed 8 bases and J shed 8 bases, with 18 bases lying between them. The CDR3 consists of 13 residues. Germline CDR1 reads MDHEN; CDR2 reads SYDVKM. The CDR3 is CASGIGSPWGYTF. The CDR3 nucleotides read TGTGCCAGCGGCATAGGCTCCCCGTGGGGCTACACCTTC.

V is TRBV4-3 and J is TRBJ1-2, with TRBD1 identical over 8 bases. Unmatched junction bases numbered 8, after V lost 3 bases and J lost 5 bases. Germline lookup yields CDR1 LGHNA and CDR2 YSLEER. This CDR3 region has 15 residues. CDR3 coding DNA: TGCGCCAGCAGCCACCACGGACAGGGCGGGTATGGCTACACCTTC. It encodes CASSHHGQGGYGYTF.

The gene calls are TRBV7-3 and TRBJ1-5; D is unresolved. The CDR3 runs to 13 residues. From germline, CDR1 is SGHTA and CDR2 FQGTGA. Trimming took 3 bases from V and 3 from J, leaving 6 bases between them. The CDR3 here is CASSLGNNQPQHF. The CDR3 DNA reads TGTGCCAGCAGCTTGGGGAACAATCAGCCCCAGCATTTT.

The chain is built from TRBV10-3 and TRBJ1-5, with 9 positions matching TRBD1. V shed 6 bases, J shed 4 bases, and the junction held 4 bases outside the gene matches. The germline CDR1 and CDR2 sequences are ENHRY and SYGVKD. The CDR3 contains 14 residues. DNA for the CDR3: TGTGCCATCAGGTCGGGGACAGGGAATCAGCCCCAGCATTTT. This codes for CAIRSGTGNQPQHF.

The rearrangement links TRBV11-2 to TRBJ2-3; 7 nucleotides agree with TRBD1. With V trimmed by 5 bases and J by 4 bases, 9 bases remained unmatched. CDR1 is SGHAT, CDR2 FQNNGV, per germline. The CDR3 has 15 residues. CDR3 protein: CASSALGGPADTQYF. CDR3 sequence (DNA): TGTGCCAGCAGCGCGTTAGGGGGCCCTGCAGATACGCAGTATTTT.

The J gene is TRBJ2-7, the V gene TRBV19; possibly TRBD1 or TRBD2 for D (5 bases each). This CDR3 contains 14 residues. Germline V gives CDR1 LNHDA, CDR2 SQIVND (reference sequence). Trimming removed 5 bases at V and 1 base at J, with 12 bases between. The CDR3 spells CASSPRDGSYEQYF. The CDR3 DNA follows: TGTGCCAGTAGTCCGAGGGACGGGTCCTACGAGCAGTACTTC.

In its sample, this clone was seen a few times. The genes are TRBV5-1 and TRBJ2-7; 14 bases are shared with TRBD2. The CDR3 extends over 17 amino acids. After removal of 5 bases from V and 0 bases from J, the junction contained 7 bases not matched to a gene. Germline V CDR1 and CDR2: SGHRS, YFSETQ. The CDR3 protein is CASRLTSGGASSYEQYF. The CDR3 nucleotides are TGCGCCAGCAGGCTGACTAGCGGGGGGGCGAGCTCCTACGAGCAGTACTTC.

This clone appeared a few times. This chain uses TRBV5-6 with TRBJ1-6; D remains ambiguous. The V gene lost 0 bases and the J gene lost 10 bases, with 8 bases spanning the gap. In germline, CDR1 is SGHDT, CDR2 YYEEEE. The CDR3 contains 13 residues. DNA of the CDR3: TGTGCCAGCAGCTTGGACAAGTTCTCACCCCTCCACTTT. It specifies CASSLDKFSPLHF.

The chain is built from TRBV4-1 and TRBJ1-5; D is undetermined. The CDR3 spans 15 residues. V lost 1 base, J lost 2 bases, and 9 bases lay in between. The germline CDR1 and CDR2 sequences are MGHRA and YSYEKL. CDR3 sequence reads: CASSQVSEGNQPQHF. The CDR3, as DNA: TGCGCCAGCAGCCAAGTTTCGGAAGGCAATCAGCCCCAGCATTTT.

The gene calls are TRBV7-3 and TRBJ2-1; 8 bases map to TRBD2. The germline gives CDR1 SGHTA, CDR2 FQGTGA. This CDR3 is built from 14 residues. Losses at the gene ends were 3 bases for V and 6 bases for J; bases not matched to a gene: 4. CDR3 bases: TGTGCCAGCAGCTTCCAGCGGGGGTCCAATGAGCAGTTCTTC. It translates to CASSFQRGSNEQFF. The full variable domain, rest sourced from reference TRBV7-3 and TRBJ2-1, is GAGVSQTPSNKVTEKGKYVELRCDPISGHTALYWYRQSLGQGPEFLIYFQGTGAADDSGLPNDRFFAVRPEGSVSTLKIQRTERGDSAVYLCASSFQRGSNEQFFGPGTRLTVL.

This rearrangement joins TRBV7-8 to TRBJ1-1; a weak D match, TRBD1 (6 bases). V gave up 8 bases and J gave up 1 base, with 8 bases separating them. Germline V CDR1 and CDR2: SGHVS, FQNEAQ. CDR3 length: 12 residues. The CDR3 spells CASGGGNTEAFF. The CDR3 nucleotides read TGTGCCAGCGGAGGGGGGAACACTGAAGCTTTCTTT.